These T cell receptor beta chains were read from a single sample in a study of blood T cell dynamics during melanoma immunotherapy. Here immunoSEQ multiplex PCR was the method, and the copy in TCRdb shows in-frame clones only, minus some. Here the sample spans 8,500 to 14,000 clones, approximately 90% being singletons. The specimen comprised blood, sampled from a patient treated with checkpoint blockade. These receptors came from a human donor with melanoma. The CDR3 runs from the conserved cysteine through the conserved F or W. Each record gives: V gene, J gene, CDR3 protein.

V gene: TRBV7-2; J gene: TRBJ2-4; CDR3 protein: CASSYPWRAKNIQYF
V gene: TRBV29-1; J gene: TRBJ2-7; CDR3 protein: CSVDDGDYEQYF
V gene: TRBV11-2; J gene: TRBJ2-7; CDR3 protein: CASSPGTGGGYEQYF
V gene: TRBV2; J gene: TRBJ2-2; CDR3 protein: CASTEQRGETGELFF
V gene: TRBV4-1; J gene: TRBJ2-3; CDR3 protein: CASSRLAGGRDTQYF
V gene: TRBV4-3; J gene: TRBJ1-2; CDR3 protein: CASSQWPGANYGYTF
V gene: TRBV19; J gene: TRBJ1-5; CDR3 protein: CASSIARVSNQPQHF
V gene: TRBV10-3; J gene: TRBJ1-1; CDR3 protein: CAISGTGQTEAFF
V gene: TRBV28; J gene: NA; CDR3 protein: CASKSRLVREQYF
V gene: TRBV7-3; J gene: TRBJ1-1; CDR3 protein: CASSLDRGQNEAFF
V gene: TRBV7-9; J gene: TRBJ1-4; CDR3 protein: CASSLTGLGEKLFF
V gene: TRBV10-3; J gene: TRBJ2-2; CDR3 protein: CASSGRALGTGELFF
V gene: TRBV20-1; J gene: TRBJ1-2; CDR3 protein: CSAGLPSTF
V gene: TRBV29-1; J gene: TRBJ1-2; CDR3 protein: CSVDESLGYGYTF
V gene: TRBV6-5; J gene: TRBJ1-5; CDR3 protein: CASIARLGQPQHF
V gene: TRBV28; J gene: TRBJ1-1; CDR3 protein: CASREKNTEAFF
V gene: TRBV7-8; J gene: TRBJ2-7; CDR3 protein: CASTPGYEQYF
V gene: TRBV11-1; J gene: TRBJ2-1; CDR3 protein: CASSLALWEGPRNEQFF
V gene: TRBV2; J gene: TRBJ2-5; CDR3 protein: CASSPVGWRETQYF
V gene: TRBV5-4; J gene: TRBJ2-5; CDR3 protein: CASSLTSGSRETQYF
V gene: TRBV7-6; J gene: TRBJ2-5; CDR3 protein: CASSPGLGGGVAQYF
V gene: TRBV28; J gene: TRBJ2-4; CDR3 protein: CASSPPDKNIQYF
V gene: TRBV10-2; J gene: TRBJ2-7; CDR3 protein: CASSASYEQYF
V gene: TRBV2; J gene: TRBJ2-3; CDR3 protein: CASSGGASGATDTQYF
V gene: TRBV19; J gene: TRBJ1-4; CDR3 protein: CASTHPRLANEKLFF
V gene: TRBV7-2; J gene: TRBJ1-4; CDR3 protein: CATQRGGQGGEKLFF
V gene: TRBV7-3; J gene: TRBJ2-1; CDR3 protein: CASRPGGGSSYNEQFF
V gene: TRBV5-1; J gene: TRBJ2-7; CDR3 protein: CASSPGPTRYEQYF
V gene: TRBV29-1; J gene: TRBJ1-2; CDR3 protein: CSFRDRRNYGYTF
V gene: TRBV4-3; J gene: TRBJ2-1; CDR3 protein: CASSLGTSSEQFF
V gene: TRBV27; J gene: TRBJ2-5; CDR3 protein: CASSLFAHFGPETQYF
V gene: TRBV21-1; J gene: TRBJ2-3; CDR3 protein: CASSPPGLEGTDTQYF
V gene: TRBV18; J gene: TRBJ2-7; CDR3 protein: CASSPSGSGYEQYF
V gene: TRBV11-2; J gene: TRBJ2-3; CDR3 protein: CASSPGADTQYF
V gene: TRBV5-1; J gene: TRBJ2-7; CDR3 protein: CASSPLDNSYEQYF
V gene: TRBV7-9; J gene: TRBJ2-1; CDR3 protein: CASSLVGGTSSYNEQFF
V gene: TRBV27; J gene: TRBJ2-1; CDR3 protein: CASSPDRGSYNEQFF
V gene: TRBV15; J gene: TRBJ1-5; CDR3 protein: CATSWGQGGHQPQHF
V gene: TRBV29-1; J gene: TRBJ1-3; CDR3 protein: CSVEDRGVSGNTIYF
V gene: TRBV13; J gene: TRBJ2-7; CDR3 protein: CASSSDDKSYEQYF
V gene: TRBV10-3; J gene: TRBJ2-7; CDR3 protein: CAISDPRGAGDEQYF
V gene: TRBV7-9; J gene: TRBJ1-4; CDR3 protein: CASSWGQGPREKLFF
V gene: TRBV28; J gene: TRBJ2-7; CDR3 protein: CASRADGTYEQYF
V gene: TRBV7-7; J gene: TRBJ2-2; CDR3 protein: CASSHRNTGELFF
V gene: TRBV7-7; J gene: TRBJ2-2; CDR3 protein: CASSPGRTTGELFF
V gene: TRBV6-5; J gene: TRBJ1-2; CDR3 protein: CASSYSGLNYGYTF
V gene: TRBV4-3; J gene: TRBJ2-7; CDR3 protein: CASSQLTGNEQYF
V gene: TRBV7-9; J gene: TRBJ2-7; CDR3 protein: CASTPGSGYEQYF
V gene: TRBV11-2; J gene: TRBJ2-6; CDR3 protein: CASSKEGTVSSGANVLTF
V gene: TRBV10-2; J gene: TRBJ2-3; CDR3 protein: CASSDGAGGIADTQYF
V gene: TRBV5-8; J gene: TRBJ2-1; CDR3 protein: CASSLAGASYNEQFF
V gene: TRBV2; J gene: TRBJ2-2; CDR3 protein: CASGQGAWTGELFF
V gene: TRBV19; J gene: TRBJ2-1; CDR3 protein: CASSIDLPQNEQFF
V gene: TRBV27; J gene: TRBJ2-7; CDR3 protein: CASRATNYEQYF
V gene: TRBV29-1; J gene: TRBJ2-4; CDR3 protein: CSVYRENIQYF
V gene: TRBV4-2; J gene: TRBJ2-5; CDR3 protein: CASSQEGLVETQYF
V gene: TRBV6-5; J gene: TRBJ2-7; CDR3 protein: CASTAPGADEQYF
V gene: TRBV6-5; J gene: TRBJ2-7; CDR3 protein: CASSYGAEQYF
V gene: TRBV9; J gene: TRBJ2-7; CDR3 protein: CASSAVGGPAYEQYF
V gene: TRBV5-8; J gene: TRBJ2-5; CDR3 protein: CASSFGSGRESETQYF